This T cell receptor (beta chain) was observed in a study of T cell repertoires in cytomegalovirus infection. Study-level background: CMV epitopes used comprised recently identified HLA-C-restricted ones and well-studied HLA-B-restricted ones. Public TCR beta signatures provided an indication of both CMV infection and a matching HLA type.

In the case of this clonotype: What it recognizes is unknown.

TCRdb reprocessed the reads via MiXCR and lists one record per CDR3 protein. The table lists fewer than 1,000,000 distinct CDR3 sequences, roughly 31% of them singletons. The CDR3 consists of 11 residues. V was shortened by 1 base and J by 13 bases, with 5 bases between the two germline ends. Per germline, CDR1 SEHNR and CDR2 FQNEAQ (reference sequence). Study-level results: Dominating the ex vivo response were HLA-C-restricted CMV-specific TCR beta clonotypes. Frequencies of public TCR beta families were cumulated, and this identified carriers of CMV plus the relevant HLA.

The J gene is TRBJ1-6, the V gene TRBV7-9; D uncertain. Sequenced here: cultured CD8+ T cells from PBMCs, sampled from culture after CMV antigen stimulation. The source of this sequence is a human donor in good health (CMV status not recorded). Some clones in this sample may be carry-over from other donors' samples. The DNA for the CDR3 is TGTGCCAGCAGCTTAGGTCAGCCCCTCCACTTT. As protein: CASSLGQPLHF. Filled out from reference TRBV7-9 and TRBJ1-6, the complete variable domain reads DTGVSQNPRHKITKRGQNVTFRCDPISEHNRLYWYRQTLGQGPEFLTYFQNEAQLEKSRLLSDRFSAERPKGSFSTLEIQRTEQGDSAMYLCASSLGQPLHFGNGTRLTVT.